These T cell receptor beta chains were read from a single sample in a study of T cell responses to AZD1222 COVID-19 vaccine. The table came from immunoSEQ multiplex PCR; TCRdb's copy has only in-frame clones and leaves some out. This table has some 140,000 clones, approximately 92% appearing once. Specimen: peripheral blood, collected 28 days after the second AZD1222 dose. All receptors come from an adult who received the AZD1222 COVID-19 vaccine. CDR3s include the opening cysteine and the closing phenylalanine or tryptophan. Fields, in order: V gene, CDR3 protein.

>TRBV14
CASSQFAGFPEAFF
>TRBV5-1
CASSLVGTEGTEAFF
>TRBV6-5
CASSPPGQHHYGYTF
>TRBV12-3/TRBV12-4
CASSPGDRGAFF
>TRBV5-6
CASSLGGGQDEQYF
>TRBV28
CASSLGLGGEKLFF
>TRBV7-9
CASSPKRTGLRETQYF
>TRBV3-1/TRBV3-2
CASSPWTDNYGYTF
>TRBV7-2
CASSFKANYNSPLHF
>TRBV30
CAWSVLPGLGEKLFF
>TRBV11-3
CASSLESGNTIYF
>TRBV28
CASRGGNYGYTF
>TRBV29-1
CSVSTDRGSDGYTF
>TRBV19
CASSMGGYTEAFF
>TRBV19
CASSIGSYSNQPQHF
>TRBV6-1
CASSETDRLNEKLFF
>TRBV7-8
CASSLGRGMSSYNEQFF
>TRBV7-4
CASSFRQCTGELFF
>TRBV14
CASSRQPMNTEAFF
>TRBV7-2
CASSFRQGGTEAFF
>TRBV9
CASSARGTNEKLFF
>TRBV11-2
CASSLDPGNEAFF
>TRBV7-6
CASSLGGTGGRETQYF
>TRBV28
CASSLGGNYGYTF
>TRBV28
CASSSPGTGDNYGYTF
>TRBV7-6
CASSPGGEKLFF
>TRBV12-3/TRBV12-4
CASRWENTEAFF
>TRBV19
CASGPLASNQPQHF
>TRBV9
CASSPRRTLLTEAFF
>TRBV19
CASSPTTAIYGYTF
>TRBV18
CASSPETGFTYGYTF
>TRBV2
CASTQEYGYTF
>TRBV11-1
CASSLGGGANTDTQYF
>TRBV5-1
CASSLAFDDIGGDGYTF
>TRBV4-3
CASSQDVGGSNQPQHF
>TRBV29-1
CSVDAGSSYEQYF
>TRBV29-1
CSGTGFMNTEAFF
>TRBV6-2/TRBV6-3
CASSFALVRGIEQFF
>TRBV12-3/TRBV12-4
CASTLAGNQPQHF
>TRBV24-1
CATREIEPYMNTEAFF
>TRBV27
CASSPTGETGELFF
>TRBV9
CASSVGSTTISPLHF
>TRBV19
CASSPDRVGSPLHF
>TRBV6-5
CASSKNGAVNSPLHF
>TRBV5-1
CASSYGTGNEKLFF
>TRBV7-2
CASSPYLNTQYF
>TRBV7-9
CASSPGTGSYGYTF
>TRBV20-1
CGTENYGYTF
>TRBV2
CATSKQGNYGYTF
>TRBV19
CASSILGQGGQPQHF
>TRBV28
CASTSLGILMNTEAFF
>TRBV28
CAALAATNEKLFF
>TRBV9
CASSVDGGGTEAFF